These 13 T cell receptor beta chains were sequenced from one sample in a study of shared clonotypes between healthy human individuals. Clones were read by immunoSEQ multiplex PCR, and TCRdb kept only the in-frame ones, dropping some. The data hold hundreds of thousands of clones, with approximately 95% observed a single time. Cells designated naive CD8 were CD45RO-negative and were positively selected for CCR7, with terminally differentiated effector memory CD45RA+ cells excluded. Sequencing used naive CD8+ T cells sorted from blood. The receptors here all came from a woman aged 30 to 39 in good health.

The chain has TRBV7-8 and TRBJ2-7; possible D gene TRBD1, 5 bases. Looked up from germline, CDR1 is SGHVS and CDR2 is FQNEAQ. The CDR3 loop spans 15 amino acids. Trimming shortened V by 5 bases and J by 0 bases, and 14 bases separated the two germline ends. In nucleotides, the CDR3 is TGTGCCAGCAGCACACAGGCCTTCAGCTCCTACGAGCAGTACTTC. This encodes CASSTQAFSSYEQYF.

Of note for this clone: Other DNA sequences from this sample encode an identical CDR3 as well. The chain uses TRBV9 and TRBJ2-3; tentatively, D is TRBD1 or TRBD2 (5 bases each). Trimming stripped 0 bases from V and 1 base from J, with 9 bases between. The germline gives CDR1 SGDLS, CDR2 YYNGEE. The CDR3 totals 15 residues. The CDR3 DNA follows: TGTGCCAGCAGCGTAGGAGGGGCCGGCACAGATACGCAGTATTTT. Amino acids: CASSVGGAGTDTQYF.

This chain's CDR3 is CASSIGAGANVLTF. The CDR3, as DNA: TGTGCCAGTAGTATTGGGGCTGGGGCCAACGTCCTGACTTTC. J is TRBJ2-6 and V is TRBV19; D not resolved. This CDR3 is built from 14 residues. Trimming took off 3 bases at V and 2 bases at J, with 5 bases between the two ends. Germline lookup yields CDR1 LNHDA and CDR2 SQIVND (reference sequence).

The rearrangement joins TRBV6-1 to TRBJ2-1, with TRBD1 identical over 10 bases. The germline CDR1 and CDR2 sequences are MNHNS and SASEGT. CDR3 length: 15 residues. V lost 4 bases to trimming and J lost 8 bases; unmatched junction nucleotides: 8. CDR3 protein: CASSVLTGGRDEQFF. CDR3 DNA sequence: TGTGCCAGCAGTGTCTTGACAGGGGGCCGGGATGAGCAGTTCTTC.

V gene TRBV9 combines with J gene TRBJ2-7; D possibly corresponds to TRBD2 (6 bases). Trimming shortened V by 0 bases and J by 7 bases, and 17 bases separated the two germline ends. The CDR3 totals 15 residues. Germline V gene lookup returns CDR1 SGDLS and CDR2 YYNGEE. CDR3 sequence reads: CASSVGTERAGEQYF. The CDR3 nucleotides read TGTGCCAGCAGCGTAGGTACGGAGCGGGCTGGGGAGCAGTACTTC.

Concerning this clone itself: Other nucleotide sequences in the sample specify the same CDR3. The chain has TRBV30 and TRBJ2-2, with D unclear. The CDR3 is made up of 11 amino acids. Germline V gene lookup returns CDR1 GTSNPN and CDR2 SVGIG (reference sequence). Trimming left V 3 bases short and J 3 bases short, with 2 bases between. DNA for the CDR3: TGTGCCTGGAGCGACACCGGGGAGCTGTTTTTT. Translation: CAWSDTGELFF.

To note about this clone: Distinct nucleotide sequences in the sample also encode this CDR3. This rearrangement joins TRBV6-1 to TRBJ2-7; TRBD2 might be the D (5 bases). Germline CDR1 and CDR2: MNHNS and SASEGT. Trimming removed 3 bases at V and 3 bases at J, with 6 bases between. The length of the CDR3 is 12 residues. This chain's CDR3 is CASSDRGYEQYF. In DNA, the CDR3 is TGTGCCAGCAGTGATCGGGGCTACGAGCAGTACTTC.

V usage is TRBV7-9 and J usage is TRBJ2-7; TRBD1 might be the D (5 bases). CDR1 is SEHNR, CDR2 FQNEAQ, per germline (reference sequence). V lost 2 bases, J lost 5 bases, and 10 bases lay in between. The length of the CDR3 is 13 residues. DNA for the CDR3: TGTGCCAGCAGCTTAAGCCTCAGGGACGAGCAGTACTTC. Protein sequence: CASSLSLRDEQYF.

Comments on this clone: Additional DNA sequences in this sample encode the identical CDR3. V usage is TRBV27 and J usage is TRBJ2-7, with TRBD2 matching 7 bases. After removal of 3 bases from V and 1 base from J, the junction contained 3 bases not matched to a gene. The CDR3 extends over 14 amino acids. CDR1 is MNHEY and CDR2 is SMNVEV in the germline V gene (reference sequence). In DNA, the CDR3 is TGTGCCAGCAGTTTTGGGACTAATTCCTACGAGCAGTACTTC. The encoded protein is CASSFGTNSYEQYF.

The genes are TRBV28 and TRBJ1-3; D uncertain. This CDR3 spans 15 amino acids. Looked up from germline, CDR1 is MDHEN and CDR2 is SYDVKM. With 2 bases removed from V and 0 bases from J, the gap between germline ends came to 8 bases. CDR3: CASSLVPSSGNTIYF. CDR3 in DNA: TGTGCCAGCAGTTTAGTTCCCAGCTCTGGAAACACCATATATTTT.

The chain couples TRBV19 to TRBJ1-2; no definite D call. The V and J ends lost 10 bases and 1 base respectively, with 16 bases between them. This CDR3 has 14 amino acids. CDR1 LNHDA and CDR2 SQIVND come from the germline V gene (reference sequence). The CDR3 loop reads CATSPGPYNYGYTF. The DNA for the CDR3 is TGTGCCACCTCCCCCGGACCATATAACTATGGCTACACCTTC.

The rearrangement links TRBV7-6 to TRBJ1-1; TRBD1 matches 8 bases. The V gene end was trimmed by 5 bases and the J gene end by 2 bases; junction bases not matched to a gene: 4. The CDR3 covers 14 residues. Germline V gene sequence: CDR1 SGHVS, CDR2 FNYEAQ. For the CDR3, the DNA is TGTGCCAGCAGCATCAGGGGGCTTAACACTGAAGCTTTCTTT. Translated: CASSIRGLNTEAFF. Based on the CDR3 plus reference TRBV7-6 and TRBJ1-1, the full variable domain is GAGVSQSPRYKVTKRGQDVALRCDPISGHVSLYWYRQALGQGPEFLTYFNYEAQQDKSGLPNDRFSAERPEGSISTLTIQRTEQRDSAMYRCASSIRGLNTEAFFGQGTRLTVV.

V gene TRBV28 combines with J gene TRBJ2-7; 8 bases line up with TRBD2. Germline CDR1 MDHEN, CDR2 SYDVKM. V gave up 7 bases and J gave up 4 bases; unmatched junction bases: 9. This CDR3 spans 14 amino acids. CDR3: CASTVGRGGYEQYF. The CDR3 region has the DNA TGTGCCAGCACCGTCGGGAGGGGAGGGTACGAGCAGTACTTC.